This passage covers 3 T cell receptor beta chains from one sample sequenced in a study of blood T cell dynamics during melanoma immunotherapy. Clones were sequenced by immunoSEQ multiplex PCR, and TCRdb holds only the in-frame ones, with some missing. The data show some 14,000 clones, 92% seen once. Time point: pre-treatment baseline. Sequenced material: effector memory CD8+ T cells from blood, taken from a patient treated with checkpoint blockade. These TCRs come from a human donor with melanoma.

This clone was counted between two and nine times. The chain has TRBV5-1 and TRBJ1-1; no firm D call. CDR1 and CDR2 (germline): SGHRS, YFSETQ. V shed 2 bases and J shed 5 bases, with 7 bases lying between them. CDR3 length equals 12 residues. The CDR3 DNA reads TGCGCCAGCAGCTTCCTGGGGACTGAAGCTTTCTTT. It encodes CASSFLGTEAFF.

The V gene is TRBV2, the J gene TRBJ1-1, with D possibly TRBD1 on 5 matching bases. The CDR3 length is 16 residues. CDR1 and CDR2 from the germline V gene are SNHLY and FYNNEI. The V and J ends lost 6 bases and 2 bases respectively, with 19 bases between them. The CDR3 loop is CASREGGGAPNTEAFF. DNA for the CDR3: TGTGCCAGCAGGGAGGGTGGTGGGGCCCCTAACACTGAAGCTTTCTTT.

V usage is TRBV27 and J usage is TRBJ1-2; TRBD1 aligns across 7 bases. V was pared by 6 bases and J by 1 base, with 11 bases of the junction left unmatched. CDR1 is MNHEY, CDR2 SMNVEV, per germline (reference sequence). CDR3 size: 16 residues. CDR3 loop: CASSRDSTIFNYGYTF. The CDR3 coding sequence is TGTGCCAGCAGCCGGGACAGTACGATCTTTAACTATGGCTACACCTTC.